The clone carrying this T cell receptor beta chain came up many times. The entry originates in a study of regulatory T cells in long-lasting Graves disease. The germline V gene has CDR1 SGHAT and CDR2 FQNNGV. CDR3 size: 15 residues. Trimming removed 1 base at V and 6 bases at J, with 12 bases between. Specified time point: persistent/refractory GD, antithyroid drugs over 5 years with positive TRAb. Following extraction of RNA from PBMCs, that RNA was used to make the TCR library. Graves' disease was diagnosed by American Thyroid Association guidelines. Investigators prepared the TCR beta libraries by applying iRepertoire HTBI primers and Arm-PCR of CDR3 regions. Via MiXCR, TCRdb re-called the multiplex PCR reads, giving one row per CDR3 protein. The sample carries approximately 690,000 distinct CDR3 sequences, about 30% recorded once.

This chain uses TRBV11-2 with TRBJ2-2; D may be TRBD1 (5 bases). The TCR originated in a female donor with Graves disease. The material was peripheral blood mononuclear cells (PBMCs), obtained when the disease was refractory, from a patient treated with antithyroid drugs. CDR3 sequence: CASSLVVGLAGELFF. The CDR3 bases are TGTGCCAGCAGCTTAGTCGTGGGGCTGGCCGGGGAGCTGTTTTTT.